This is a list of T cell receptor beta chains from one sample in a study of blood T cells in healthy people across ages. TCRdb passed the 5' RACE reads through MiXCR, listing each CDR3 protein once. This sample has 450,000 to 700,000 distinct CDR3 sequences, with approximately 25% found just once. The sample comprised blood. The receptors were gathered from a woman between 70 and 85 years old in good health. Both conserved end residues are part of each CDR3. D genes are given only for firm matches. Size is omitted from some rows. Given values are once, few, many or a class for expanded clones.

clone_size	d_call	v_call	j_call	cdr3_length	cdr3_aa	cdr3_nt
few	.	TRBV20-1	TRBJ1-3	13	CSAGTGRGNTIYF	TGCAGTGCTGGGACGGGTCGGGGAAACACCATATATTTT
many	TRBD1	TRBV4-1	TRBJ2-4	13	CASARETGYIQYF	TGCGCCAGTGCCCGTGAGACAGGGTACATTCAGTACTTC
.	.	TRBV5-1	TRBJ2-1	16	CASSVLEGRPRNEQFF	TGCGCCAGCAGCGTCCTTGAGGGACGGCCGAGGAATGAGCAGTTCTTC
few	.	TRBV7-2	TRBJ2-5	14	CASSQQGWRETQYF	TGTGCCAGCAGCCAACAGGGTTGGAGGGAGACCCAGTACTTC
.	.	TRBV12-5	TRBJ2-2	14	CAAGTGQDTGELFF	TGTGCTGCTGGTACAGGGCAAGACACCGGGGAGCTGTTTTTT
.	.	TRBV20-1	TRBJ2-5	11	CSAPRQSRQYF	TGCAGTGCTCCGAGACAGTCAAGGCAGTACTTC
few	.	TRBV7-2	TRBJ2-5	13	CASSAGTVGTQYF	TGTGCCAGCAGCGCGGGGACAGTTGGGACCCAGTACTTC
.	.	TRBV20-1	TRBJ2-6	15	CSASPPGVGANVLTF	TGCAGTGCTAGTCCCCCAGGGGTTGGGGCCAACGTCCTGACTTTC
few	.	TRBV7-2	TRBJ1-4	13	CASSPKGEEKLFF	TGTGCCAGCAGCCCCAAGGGTGAGGAAAAACTGTTTTTT
few	.	TRBV7-9	TRBJ1-6	14	CASSPGTSNSPLHF	TGTGCCAGCAGCCCGGGGACCTCTAATTCACCCCTCCACTTT
.	TRBD2	TRBV20-1	TRBJ2-1	13	CSAKTSGYNEQFF	TGCAGTGCTAAGACTAGCGGTTACAATGAGCAGTTCTTC
few	.	TRBV30	TRBJ2-3	14	CAWSAGPSTDTQYF	TGTGCCTGGAGTGCGGGCCCAAGCACAGATACGCAGTATTTT
many	TRBD2	TRBV10-3	TRBJ2-5	14	CAIRGTSGQETQYF	TGTGCCATCAGAGGGACTAGCGGGCAAGAGACCCAGTACTTC
.	.	TRBV29-1	TRBJ1-2	13	CSVEVRGWNGYTF	TGCAGCGTTGAAGTCAGGGGATGGAATGGCTACACCTTC
few	TRBD1	TRBV20-1	TRBJ1-1	14	CSAGGVQGYTEAFF	TGCAGTGCGGGGGGGGTACAGGGGTACACTGAAGCTTTCTTT
.	.	TRBV6-6	TRBJ1-4	14	CASSPDRLNEKLFF	TGTGCCAGCAGTCCCGACAGGCTTAATGAAAAACTGTTTTTT
many	TRBD2	TRBV5-1	TRBJ2-7	16	CASSVGGTMMNYEQYF	TGCGCCAGCAGCGTGGGGGGGACCATGATGAACTACGAGCAGTACTTC
few	.	TRBV6-5	TRBJ1-4	12	CASSYSDGKLFF	TGTGCCAGCAGTTACTCCGACGGAAAACTGTTTTTT
few	TRBD2	TRBV5-1	TRBJ2-3	16	CASSLDGGVGTDTQYF	TGCGCCAGCAGCTTGGATGGGGGGGTGGGCACAGATACGCAGTATTTT
.	.	TRBV12-3/TRBV12-4	TRBJ1-2	14	CASSLWGAAYGYTF	TGTGCCAGCAGTTTATGGGGGGCGGCCTATGGCTACACCTTC
many	.	TRBV24-1	TRBJ2-3	11	CATSERGPQYF	TGTGCCACCAGTGAAAGGGGTCCGCAGTATTTT
.	.	TRBV24-1	TRBJ2-7	16	CATSVPRSSSSYEQYF	TGTGCCACCAGTGTCCCCCGGTCGTCCTCTTCCTACGAGCAGTACTTC
few	.	TRBV9	TRBJ2-3	15	CASNPMGATSDTQYF	TGTGCCAGCAACCCTATGGGGGCGACATCAGATACGCAGTATTTT
many	TRBD2	TRBV5-1	TRBJ2-5	14	CASSWGTSGETQYF	TGCGCCAGCAGCTGGGGGACTAGCGGGGAGACCCAGTACTTC
few	.	TRBV6-5	TRBJ1-6	17	CASRGAGGSSYNSPLHF	TGTGCCAGCAGGGGAGCTGGAGGGAGCTCCTATAATTCACCCCTCCACTTT
.	.	TRBV7-3	TRBJ2-2	14	CASSLDANTGELFF	TGTGCCAGCTCCCTGGACGCTAACACCGGGGAGCTGTTTTTT
.	.	TRBV12-3/TRBV12-4	TRBJ1-6	12	CASSLVHPPLHF	TGTGCCAGCAGTTTAGTGCACCCACCCCTCCACTTT
few	.	TRBV20-1	TRBJ2-4	15	CSAGVERWVKNIQYF	TGCAGTGCAGGAGTGGAGCGCTGGGTAAAAAACATTCAGTACTTC
.	TRBD1	TRBV29-1	TRBJ2-7	12	CSVERQGYEQYF	TGCAGCGTTGAGAGACAGGGCTACGAGCAGTACTTC
.	.	TRBV19	TRBJ2-7	14	CASSIDGLSYEQYF	TGTGCCAGTAGTATTGACGGGCTCTCCTACGAGCAGTACTTC
.	.	TRBV4-3	TRBJ2-1	12	CASSQDNNEQFF	TGCGCCAGCAGCCAAGACAACAATGAGCAGTTCTTC
.	.	TRBV20-1	TRBJ2-5	12	CSASAWEETQYF	TGCAGTGCTAGCGCCTGGGAAGAGACCCAGTACTTC
few	.	TRBV6-6	TRBJ1-1	13	CASSLAQQVEAFF	TGTGCCAGCAGCCTGGCTCAGCAAGTTGAAGCTTTCTTT
.	TRBD2	TRBV5-5	TRBJ2-1	15	CASSYSGTSSYEQFF	TGTGCCAGCAGCTATTCCGGGACTAGCAGTTATGAGCAGTTCTTC
.	.	TRBV5-5	TRBJ2-7	15	CASSLYSSFSGEQYF	TGTGCCAGCAGCTTGTACAGCTCTTTCTCGGGTGAGCAGTACTTC
.	TRBD2	TRBV4-2	TRBJ2-1	14	CASSISSIAGDKFF	TGTGCCAGCAGCATTTCCTCGATAGCGGGGGATAAGTTCTTC
few	.	TRBV7-3	TRBJ2-7	13	CASSPQGSAEQYF	TGTGCCAGCAGCCCACAGGGATCCGCCGAGCAGTACTTC
few	.	TRBV7-2	TRBJ2-5	13	CASTSGYQETQYF	TGTGCCAGCACCTCCGGGTACCAAGAGACCCAGTACTTC
few	TRBD2	TRBV6-2/TRBV6-3	TRBJ2-1	15	CASSIAGGVQGEQFF	TGTGCCAGCAGTATAGCGGGGGGAGTACAGGGTGAGCAGTTCTTC
.	.	TRBV14	TRBJ1-1	13	CASSQEENTEAFF	TGTGCCAGCAGCCAAGAAGAGAACACTGAAGCTTTCTTT
few	.	TRBV10-3	TRBJ2-3	15	CAISESRTTTDTQYF	TGTGCCATCAGTGAGTCAAGGACTACCACAGATACGCAGTATTTT
many	TRBD1	TRBV5-6	TRBJ2-1	15	CASSLYRGFYNEQFF	TGTGCCAGCAGCTTGTACAGGGGGTTCTACAATGAGCAGTTCTTC
few	.	TRBV18	TRBJ2-5	13	CASSPPNEGTQYF	TGTGCCAGCTCACCACCGAACGAAGGTACCCAGTACTTC
.	.	TRBV3-1	TRBJ2-3	15	CASSQAGSAYDTQYF	TGTGCCAGCAGCCAAGCGGGCAGCGCTTATGATACGCAGTATTTT
few	.	TRBV24-1	TRBJ2-7	15	CATSDGGTANYEQYF	TGTGCCACCAGTGATGGAGGGACAGCGAATTACGAGCAGTACTTC
few	TRBD2	TRBV20-1	TRBJ2-7	13	CSARLAGGYKQYF	TGCAGTGCCAGACTAGCGGGGGGCTACAAGCAGTACTTC
few	TRBD1	TRBV2	TRBJ1-2	16	CASRERTGTGGHGYTF	TGTGCCAGCAGAGAACGTACCGGGACAGGGGGCCACGGCTACACCTTC
few	.	TRBV12-3/TRBV12-4	TRBJ1-1	13	CASSLAVFTEAFF	TGTGCCAGCAGTTTAGCTGTGTTCACTGAAGCTTTCTTT
few	.	TRBV2	TRBJ2-1	13	CASSVDKNNEQFF	TGTGCCAGCAGTGTAGACAAAAACAATGAGCAGTTCTTC
few	.	TRBV6-2/TRBV6-3	TRBJ1-5	13	CASSSDGYQPRHF	TGTGCCAGCAGTTCGGACGGGTATCAGCCCCGGCATTTT
.	.	TRBV5-6	TRBJ1-5	15	CASSSRDSVLQPQHF	TGTGCCAGCAGCTCCAGGGACTCAGTATTGCAGCCCCAGCATTTT
.	TRBD1	TRBV7-8	TRBJ1-2	15	CASSLAGQGSYGYTF	TGTGCCAGCAGCTTGGCCGGACAGGGTTCCTATGGCTACACCTTC
.	.	TRBV6-1	TRBJ2-7	15	CASSELIGSSYEQYF	TGTGCCAGCAGTGAATTAATCGGGAGCTCCTACGAGCAGTACTTC
.	TRBD2	TRBV5-1	TRBJ2-1	15	CASSQGGATYNEQFF	TGCGCCAGCAGCCAGGGAGGGGCAACCTACAATGAGCAGTTCTTC